The clone carrying this T cell receptor (beta chain) showed up many times. Antigen specificity is unknown. This record comes from a study of spatial heterogeneity in lung cancer. On the study more broadly: Sequence detection consistently recorded a greater number of beta-chain than alpha-chain sequences. A T cell module score from matched bulk RNA-seq correlated strongly with TCR transcript counts in tumor regions. General observations from the study: In tumors, expanded intratumoral alpha and beta TCR counts tracked mutation counts.

Each TCR cDNA molecule bore a unique molecular identifier. TCRdb processed the 5' RACE reads anew with MiXCR; each CDR3 protein has one entry. The repertoire holds 14,000 or so distinct CDR3 sequences, with about 4.4% as singletons. There are 14 residues in the CDR3. V trimming: 5 bases; J trimming: 8 bases; junction bases outside the gene matches: 6. Germline loops: CDR1 SGHNT, CDR2 YENEEA. Time point here: sample taken at primary tumor resection. Whole RNA was taken from tumor, nontumor lung or frozen PBMC; it was then sequenced unsorted. The sequencing used lung tumor tissue, collected at surgery. The chain links TRBV11-3 to TRBJ2-1, with TRBD2 identical over 10 bases. This clonotype was sampled from a female donor with early-stage non-small cell lung cancer. CDR3 bases: TGTGCCAGCAGCCGCAGCGGGGGGGCCTATGAGCAGTTCTTC. This codes for CASSRSGGAYEQFF.